Described below is a single TCR beta chain sequence and its context. Its binding antigen is unknown. No base qualities exist here, and no much larger clone lies one base off it. Trimming removed 1 base from V and 6 bases from J, leaving 9 bases between the germline ends. Reading from cysteine to phenylalanine, the CDR3 counts 13 amino acids. The kept DNA is CDR3 alone, 39 bases in frame from the first base. Reading the germline V gene gives CDR1 SGHTA and CDR2 FQGNSA. Libraries were made using PCR. The sequencing machine was an Illumina HiSeq 2500. TCR libraries were prepared with molecular barcoding, using unique molecular identifiers to normalize TCRbeta repertoire quantification. The public reads were quality trimmed at Q25 with fastp and then assembled into clones with MiXCR by TCRdb, keeping productive beta chains. Each CDR3 protein gets just one entry, which takes the most common genes and DNA from the rows behind it. This sample comprises almost 250,000 distinct CDR3 sequences, about 26% of them detected only once. Roughly 2.7% of the sample is in the top ten clones.

This sample was taken from a study of T-cell reconstitution after alpha-beta-depleted transplantation in children (dated by TCRdb to about 2016). At the level of the whole study: Using TCR repertoire profiling, the study quantitatively followed how T-cell immune reconstitution unfolded in children after TCRalphabeta/CD19-depleted allogeneic hematopoietic cell transplantation. Overall results and qualifications from the work: The apparently early recovery of alphabetaT-cell counts about two months after transplant reportedly depended on only several hundred rapidly expanded clones that came from non-depleted graft cells. Over subsequent months, a decline in hyperexpanded clone frequencies was noted, and after one year, T-cell counts and TCRbeta diversity were mostly ascribed to newly produced T cells. In some patients, high TCRbeta diversity at day 60 was attributed to recipient T cells and intrathymic progenitors that had survived conditioning.

Interpreted using the paper, the treatment or condition label stands for: allogeneic hematopoietic cell transplantation with graft depleted of TCRalphabeta T cells and CD19 B cells. Transplant recipients were children who received TCRalphabeta/CD19-depleted allogeneic hematopoietic cell grafts. The receptor chain draws on TRBV7-2 and TRBJ2-5; the D gene lacks a confident call. The sequence came from a girl aged 2-10 years with Fanconi anemia, due to receive a stem cell transplant. The sample was PBMCs, taken before TCRalphabeta/CD19-depleted stem cell transplant. The nucleotides read TGTGCCAGCAGCTTAGGAATTAGTCAGACCCAGTACTTC. Translated, this gives CASSLGISQTQYF.